A single sample is the source of the 18 T cell receptor beta chains below, sequenced in a study of blood T cell repertoires in COVID-19. TCRdb's copy holds only in-frame clones and misses some; the assay was immunoSEQ multiplex PCR. The sample lists 240,000 or so clones; roughly 87% were seen once. Sequenced: peripheral blood. The receptors originated from a woman between 25 and 40 years old with acute or convalescent COVID-19.

This chain links TRBV2 with TRBJ1-5; D perhaps matches TRBD1 (6 bases). Per the germline V gene, CDR1 is SNHLY and CDR2 is FYNNEI. V dropped 2 bases and J dropped 7 bases, with 9 bases sitting between them. The CDR3 is made up of 13 amino acids. The DNA of the CDR3 is TGTGCCAGCAGTGAAAACAGGGCGCAGCCCCAGCATTTT. This codes for CASSENRAQPQHF.

The gene calls are TRBV19 and TRBJ2-7, with D tentatively TRBD2 (6 bases). With 2 bases removed from V and 0 bases from J, the gap between germline ends came to 8 bases. Per the germline V gene, CDR1 is LNHDA and CDR2 is SQIVND (reference sequence). This CDR3 is 14 amino acids long. The CDR3 protein is CASSIKRVSYEQYF. Here the CDR3 DNA reads TGTGCCAGTAGTATAAAGCGGGTCTCCTACGAGCAGTACTTC.

The chain has TRBV7-2 and TRBJ2-4; D might be TRBD2 (6 bases). CDR1 and CDR2 (germline): SGHTA, FQGNSA. This CDR3 region has 15 residues. Trimming took 5 bases from V and 3 from J, leaving 14 bases between them. The CDR3 DNA sequence: TGTGCCAGCAGCCCACCGTGGGGACTCAAAAACATTCAGTACTTC. This codes for CASSPPWGLKNIQYF.

V and J are TRBV6-5 and TRBJ1-5; D remains ambiguous. CDR1 is MNHEY, CDR2 SVGAGI, per germline. V lost 8 bases and J 0 bases, leaving 14 bases between the germline ends. CDR3 size: 15 residues. In nucleotides, the CDR3 is TGTGCCAGCCAACCTCAGGATTATAGCAATCAGCCCCAGCATTTT. The encoded protein is CASQPQDYSNQPQHF.

This rearrangement joins TRBV3-1 (or the pseudogene TRBV3-2) to TRBJ2-7; unclear D gene. Germline V gene lookup returns CDR1 LGHDT and CDR2 YNNKEL (reference sequence). V gave up 0 bases and J gave up 5 bases, with 8 bases separating them. CDR3 size: 13 residues. The CDR3 protein is CASSQDTVNEQYF. In DNA form, the CDR3 reads TGTGCCAGCAGCCAAGATACGGTCAACGAGCAGTACTTC.

The rearrangement links TRBV7-8 to TRBJ2-1, with TRBD1 identical over 7 bases. The CDR3 contains 14 residues. After removal of 2 bases from V and 7 bases from J, the junction contained 5 bases not matched to a gene. The germline V gene has CDR1 SGHVS and CDR2 FQNEAQ. This chain's CDR3 is CASSLKTGSNEQFF. The CDR3, as DNA: TGTGCCAGCAGCTTAAAGACAGGGTCTAATGAGCAGTTCTTC.

V gene TRBV3-1 (or the pseudogene TRBV3-2) combines with J gene TRBJ1-2, with D hard to call. V gave up 0 bases and J gave up 8 bases, with 13 bases separating them. The germline CDR1 and CDR2 sequences are LGHDT and YNNKEL (reference sequence). CDR3 size: 14 residues. The CDR3 reads CASSQDPRSGGYTF. In nucleotides, the CDR3 is TGTGCCAGCAGCCAAGATCCCAGATCGGGGGGCTACACCTTC.

The V gene is TRBV4-3, the J gene TRBJ1-3; no clear D gene. Germline V gene sequence: CDR1 LGHNA, CDR2 YSLEER. Deletions cut 0 bases from V and 2 bases from J, with 11 bases between. The CDR3 extends over 16 amino acids. The CDR3 DNA reads as TGCGCCAGCAGCCAAGAACTAACTAGTGCTGGAAACACCATATATTTT. The encoded protein is CASSQELTSAGNTIYF.

CDR3 coding DNA: TGTGCCAGTAGTACCCAGACAGGAGCAGATACGCAGTATTTT. Encoded protein: CASSTQTGADTQYF. The chain couples TRBV19 to TRBJ2-3; maybe TRBD1 (6 bases). V was cut by 4 bases and J by 4 bases, with 12 bases left in between. From germline, CDR1 is LNHDA and CDR2 SQIVND (reference sequence). This CDR3 is built from 14 residues.

The genes are TRBV6-2 or TRBV6-3 and TRBJ2-1; the D is unclear. The CDR3 totals 12 residues. Germline assignment: CDR1 MNHEY and CDR2 SVGEGT. Deletions cut 2 bases from V and 8 bases from J, with 7 bases between. This chain's CDR3 is CASSYLLYEQFF. The CDR3 coding sequence is TGTGCCAGCAGTTACCTTCTGTATGAGCAGTTCTTC.

The CDR3 here is CASSVGQAYQPQHF. The CDR3 nucleotides are TGTGCCAGCAGCGTAGGGCAGGCTTATCAGCCCCAGCATTTT. V is TRBV9 and J is TRBJ1-5; D is undetermined. V lost 0 bases and J 5 bases, leaving 9 bases between the germline ends. The CDR3 covers 14 residues. Germline V gene lookup returns CDR1 SGDLS and CDR2 YYNGEE.

This chain joins TRBV3-1 (or the pseudogene TRBV3-2) and TRBJ2-3; 11 nucleotides line up with TRBD2. This CDR3 is 19 amino acids long. From germline, CDR1 is LGHDT and CDR2 YNNKEL (reference sequence). J gave up 5 bases and V 3 bases, and 16 bases lay outside the gene matches. CDR3 in DNA: TGTGCCAGCAGCCACTCCCCCTTATGGCTAGCGGGAGGTGGAGATACGCAGTATTTT. Translating it yields CASSHSPLWLAGGGDTQYF.

This clone has a handful of counts. The chain is built from TRBV27 and TRBJ2-2; 7 positions match TRBD1. Losses at the gene ends were 1 base for V and 12 bases for J; bases not matched to a gene: 11. CDR3 size: 15 residues. In germline, CDR1 is MNHEY, CDR2 SMNVEV (reference sequence). The CDR3 coding sequence is TGTGCCAGCAGTTTATTTGTAGGGGGCCAGGGGCAGCTGTTTTTT. It translates to CASSLFVGGQGQLFF.

As DNA, the CDR3 is TGTGCCAGCAGCGTAGCGGAGAATGAAGCTTTCTTT. Translating it yields CASSVAENEAFF. V usage is TRBV9 and J usage is TRBJ1-1, with no clear D. Per germline, CDR1 SGDLS and CDR2 YYNGEE. V lost 0 bases and J lost 7, with 7 bases in between. The CDR3 is 12 amino acids.

The rearrangement uses TRBV6-2 or TRBV6-3 and TRBJ2-4; possible D gene TRBD1, 5 bases. Trimming removed 2 bases from V and 8 bases from J, with 19 bases in between. The V gene's germline CDR1 is MNHEY and CDR2 SVGEGT. The CDR3 covers 16 residues. The CDR3 DNA follows: TGTGCCAGCAGTTACCCAACCGCAGGGTGGTCAGACATTCAGTACTTC. Its translation is CASSYPTAGWSDIQYF.

This clone was seen only once. The CDR3 spells CASSGQTGYTF. DNA for the CDR3: TGTGCCAGCTCAGGCCAAACTGGCTACACCTTC. The rearrangement links TRBV7-6 to TRBJ1-2; D gene unclear. Trimming removed 8 bases from V and 7 bases from J, with 11 bases in between. The germline V gene encodes CDR1 SGHVS and CDR2 FNYEAQ. CDR3 size: 11 residues. Filled out from reference TRBV7-6 and TRBJ1-2, the complete variable domain reads GAGVSQSPRYKVTKRGQDVALRCDPISGHVSLYWYRQALGQGPEFLTYFNYEAQQDKSGLPNDRFSAERPEGSISTLTIQRTEQRDSAMYRCASSGQTGYTFGSGTRLTVV.

V gene TRBV2 combines with J gene TRBJ1-6; 10 nucleotides match TRBD1. V lost 8 bases to trimming and J lost 5 bases; unmatched junction nucleotides: 3. Germline values: CDR1 SNHLY, CDR2 FYNNEI. CDR3 size: 14 residues. The CDR3 spells CASSGQGDNSPLHF. The CDR3 DNA sequence: TGTGCCAGCTCCGGACAGGGGGATAATTCACCCCTCCACTTT.

J is TRBJ2-5 and V is TRBV9, with 8 nucleotides matching TRBD2. V was pared by 0 bases and J by 4 bases, with 2 bases of the junction left unmatched. The CDR3 length is 14 residues. Looked up from germline, CDR1 is SGDLS and CDR2 is YYNGEE. Written as DNA, the CDR3 is TGTGCCAGCAGCGTAGATCTAGCGGGAGAGACCCAGTACTTC. It encodes CASSVDLAGETQYF. The full variable domain, in which reference TRBV9 and TRBJ2-5 provide the parts outside the CDR3, is DSGVTQTPKHLITATGQRVTLRCSPRSGDLSVYWYQQSLDQGLQFLIQYYNGEERAKGNILERFSAQQFPDLHSELNLSSLELGDSALYFCASSVDLAGETQYFGPGTRLLVL.